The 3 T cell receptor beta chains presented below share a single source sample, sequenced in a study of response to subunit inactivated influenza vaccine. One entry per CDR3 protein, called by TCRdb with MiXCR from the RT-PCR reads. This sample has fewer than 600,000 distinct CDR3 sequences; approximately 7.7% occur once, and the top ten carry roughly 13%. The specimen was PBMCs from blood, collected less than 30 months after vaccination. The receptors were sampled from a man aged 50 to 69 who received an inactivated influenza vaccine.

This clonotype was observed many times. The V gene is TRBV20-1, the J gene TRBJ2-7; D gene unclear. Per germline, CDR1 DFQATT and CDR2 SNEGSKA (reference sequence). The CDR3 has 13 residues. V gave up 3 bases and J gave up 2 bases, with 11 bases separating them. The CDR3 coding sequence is TGCAGTGCTAGGTTCCCCGATACCTACGAGCAGTACTTC. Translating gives CSARFPDTYEQYF.

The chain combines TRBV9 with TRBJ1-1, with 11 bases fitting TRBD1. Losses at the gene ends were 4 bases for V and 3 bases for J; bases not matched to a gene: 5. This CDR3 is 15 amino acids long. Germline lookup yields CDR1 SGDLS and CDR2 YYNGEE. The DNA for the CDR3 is TGTGCCAGCAGCACCGCGGACAGGGGGCACACTGAAGCTTTCTTT. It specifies CASSTADRGHTEAFF.

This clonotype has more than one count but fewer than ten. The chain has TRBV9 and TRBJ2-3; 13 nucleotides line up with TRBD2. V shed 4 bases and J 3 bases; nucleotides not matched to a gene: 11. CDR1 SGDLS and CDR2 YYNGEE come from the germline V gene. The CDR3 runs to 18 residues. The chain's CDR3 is CASSRGGTSGISTDTQYF. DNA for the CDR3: TGTGCCAGCAGCCGAGGCGGGACTAGCGGGATATCGACAGATACGCAGTATTTT.